The rows below give T cell receptor beta chains drawn from one sample of a study of T cells after yellow fever vaccination. TCRdb itself ran the 5' RACE reads through MiXCR, one entry per CDR3 protein. The sample lists 310,000 or so distinct CDR3 sequences, approximately 3.8% occurring once. This specimen consisted of PBMCs, obtained on the day of the yellow fever booster vaccination. These receptors originate from a man between 18 and 29 years old who received the YFV17D yellow fever vaccine. Both conserved end residues are part of each CDR3. A D gene is named only where the DNA matches it firmly. Clone size is given for some rows only: seen once, a few or many times, or a class if the clone is expanded.

TRBD1,17,TRBV20-1,TRBJ2-6,many,CSAPQLRQGAGANVLTF,TGCAGTGCTCCACAATTAAGACAGGGTGCTGGGGCCAACGTCCTGACTTTC
.,14,TRBV5-1,TRBJ2-1,many,CASRGVVSYNEQFF,TGCGCCAGCAGGGGGGTTGTTTCCTACAATGAGCAGTTCTTC
.,13,TRBV5-1,TRBJ2-7,many,CASSGGLTYEQYF,TGCGCCAGCAGCGGGGGGCTAACGTACGAGCAGTACTTC
TRBD1,15,TRBV7-8,TRBJ2-7,many,CASSLVLGTAYEQYF,TGTGCCAGCAGCTTAGTCCTCGGGACAGCCTACGAGCAGTACTTC
.,13,TRBV7-2,TRBJ2-7,.,CASSRAGVYEQYF,TGTGCCAGCAGCCGTGCCGGCGTCTACGAGCAGTACTTC
.,16,TRBV7-2,TRBJ1-3,.,CASSPEGGFSGNTIYF,TGTGCCAGCAGCCCCGAGGGGGGGTTCTCTGGAAACACCATATATTTT
.,11,TRBV3-1,TRBJ2-5,many,CASSQGETQYF,TGTGCCAGCAGCCAGGGAGAGACCCAGTACTTC
.,12,TRBV5-6,TRBJ1-2,.,CASTLGRDGYTF,TGTGCCAGCACCCTAGGCAGGGATGGCTACACCTTC
TRBD1,15,TRBV5-1,TRBJ1-4,few,CASSSGTGGTEKLFF,TGCGCCAGCAGCTCCGGGACAGGGGGCACGGAGAAACTGTTTTTT
TRBD2,12,TRBV6-6,TRBJ2-7,many,CASGAGVGEQYF,TGTGCCAGCGGGGCGGGGGTAGGAGAGCAGTACTTC
.,16,TRBV7-3,TRBJ2-2,many,CASSLNPGSGTGELFF,TGTGCCAGCAGCTTAAACCCGGGGAGCGGCACCGGGGAGCTGTTTTTT
.,14,TRBV5-6,TRBJ2-2,many,CASSLGGVPGELFF,TGTGCCAGCAGCTTGGGCGGTGTCCCCGGGGAGCTGTTTTTT
.,15,TRBV3-1,TRBJ2-3,few,CASSQWGEVTDTQYF,TGTGCCAGCAGCCAATGGGGGGAGGTAACAGATACGCAGTATTTT
.,14,TRBV24-1,TRBJ2-3,few,CATSDPTGANTQYF,TGTGCCACCAGTGACCCTACGGGGGCGAATACGCAGTATTTT
.,14,TRBV7-9,TRBJ2-3,few,CASSLGGFTDTQYF,TGTGCCAGCAGCTTAGGGGGATTCACAGATACGCAGTATTTT
TRBD1,15,TRBV6-1,TRBJ2-1,.,CASSDGQGLGDEQFF,TGTGCCAGCAGTGACGGACAGGGGTTAGGCGATGAGCAGTTCTTC
.,15,TRBV15,TRBJ2-3,.,CATSIGRSFTDTQYF,TGTGCCACCAGCATAGGACGAAGTTTCACAGATACGCAGTATTTT
.,19,TRBV6-6,TRBJ1-6,.,CASSYLEGHAGGYNSPLHF,TGTGCCAGCAGTTACCTAGAAGGACACGCTGGAGGGTATAATTCACCCCTCCACTTT
.,15,TRBV20-1,TRBJ2-3,few,CSARVGGKGTDTQYF,TGCAGTGCTAGAGTGGGGGGAAAAGGAACAGATACGCAGTATTTT
.,18,TRBV18,TRBJ1-2,.,CASSPGTPTSLPNYGYTF,TGTGCCAGCTCACCGGGGACACCGACCTCGTTACCCAACTATGGCTACACCTTC
.,14,TRBV15,TRBJ2-7,many,CATGQRRHPYEQYF,TGTGCCACCGGACAACGGCGGCACCCCTACGAGCAGTACTTC
.,14,TRBV9,TRBJ1-1,many,CASSVGGENTEAFF,TGTGCCAGCAGCGTAGGTGGTGAGAACACTGAAGCTTTCTTT
.,15,TRBV5-1,TRBJ1-6,few,CASSSTHGRDSPLHF,TGCGCCAGCAGCTCAACCCACGGCAGGGATTCACCCCTCCACTTT
TRBD2,18,TRBV5-1,TRBJ2-5,few,CASSLVLAGGRSKETQYF,TGCGCCAGCAGCTTAGTGCTAGCGGGGGGGAGATCCAAAGAGACCCAGTACTTC
TRBD2,15,TRBV9,TRBJ2-7,.,CASSPLWGGSYEQYF,TGTGCCAGCAGCCCTCTTTGGGGGGGATCCTACGAGCAGTACTTC
.,15,TRBV5-4,TRBJ1-2,.,CASRYTGTAYYGYTF,TGTGCCAGCAGGTATACCGGGACGGCTTACTATGGCTACACCTTC
TRBD1,14,TRBV24-1,TRBJ2-7,many,CATSARQGNGEQYF,TGTGCCACCAGCGCCCGACAGGGGAACGGCGAGCAGTACTTC
.,15,TRBV2,TRBJ1-5,.,CASSEGASSNQPQHF,TGTGCCAGCAGTGAGGGCGCGAGCAGCAATCAGCCCCAGCATTTT
TRBD2,16,TRBV5-6,TRBJ2-1,few,CASSGAAGGPWDEQFF,TGTGCCAGCAGCGGGGCAGCGGGGGGGCCTTGGGATGAGCAGTTCTTC
TRBD1,17,TRBV7-8,TRBJ2-5,few,CASSLTGGQGLQETQYF,TGTGCCAGCAGTCTTACAGGGGGACAGGGACTCCAAGAGACCCAGTACTTC
.,13,TRBV10-3,TRBJ2-1,many,CATHVDSIDEQFF,TGTGCCACCCATGTAGACAGTATCGATGAGCAGTTCTTC
.,15,TRBV30,TRBJ2-3,many,CAWSQGGGISDTQYF,TGTGCCTGGAGTCAGGGAGGAGGGATTTCGGATACGCAGTATTTT
.,11,TRBV30,TRBJ1-6,many,CAWSIGSPLHF,TGTGCCTGGAGCATCGGTTCACCCCTCCACTTT
.,14,TRBV27,TRBJ2-5,.,CASSPTGSGETQYF,TGTGCCAGCAGCCCTACAGGGTCCGGAGAGACCCAGTACTTC
.,11,TRBV5-1,TRBJ2-5,.,CASSAEVTQYF,TGCGCCAGCAGCGCTGAGGTTACCCAGTACTTC
.,14,TRBV9,TRBJ2-5,few,CASSRAGAQETQYF,TGTGCCAGCAGCCGAGCCGGGGCCCAAGAGACCCAGTACTTC
TRBD1,15,TRBV7-9,TRBJ2-2,many,CASSGDRGQTGELFF,TGTGCCAGCAGTGGGGACAGGGGGCAAACCGGGGAGCTGTTTTTT
.,17,TRBV5-1,TRBJ2-1,.,CASSLARGAGEYNEQFF,TGCGCCAGCAGCTTGGCCCGGGGGGCGGGGGAATACAATGAGCAGTTCTTC
TRBD1,15,TRBV5-1,TRBJ1-1,many,CASSLVGQVNTEAFF,TGCGCCAGCAGCTTGGTGGGACAGGTGAACACTGAAGCTTTCTTT
.,14,TRBV20-1,TRBJ1-1,few,CSALRGRVNTEAFF,TGCAGTGCCCTCAGGGGAAGAGTGAACACTGAAGCTTTCTTT
.,14,TRBV4-1,TRBJ2-3,many,CASSQPTYTDTQYF,TGCGCCAGCAGCCAACCGACCTACACAGATACGCAGTATTTT
.,12,TRBV11-1,TRBJ2-3,many,CASSRLGDTQYF,TGTGCCAGCAGCCGTCTGGGGGATACGCAGTATTTT
TRBD2,14,TRBV20-1,TRBJ2-3,few,CSAPQDSGGDTQYF,TGCAGTGCCCCTCAGGATAGCGGGGGGGATACGCAGTATTTT
TRBD2,15,TRBV12-3/TRBV12-4,TRBJ2-1,many,CASSFGGVSYNEQFF,TGTGCCAGCAGTTTTGGGGGGGTCTCCTACAATGAGCAGTTCTTC
.,14,TRBV3-1,TRBJ2-1,many,CASTSGGYGAEQFF,TGTGCCAGCACCTCGGGGGGCTATGGGGCTGAGCAGTTCTTC
.,13,TRBV5-6,TRBJ1-5,many,CASTYRGVQPQHF,TGTGCCAGCACCTACCGAGGGGTTCAGCCCCAGCATTTT
TRBD1,14,TRBV6-2/TRBV6-3,TRBJ2-1,many,CASSQSTGAEEQFF,TGTGCCAGCAGCCAATCGACAGGGGCGGAGGAGCAGTTCTTC
.,15,TRBV7-2,TRBJ2-2,few,CASSPGSSNTGELFF,TGTGCCAGCAGCCCCGGGTCCTCGAACACCGGGGAGCTGTTTTTT
TRBD2,15,TRBV7-2,TRBJ2-3,few,CASSFAGDGTDTQYF,TGTGCCAGCAGCTTCGCGGGGGACGGCACAGATACGCAGTATTTT
TRBD1,14,TRBV29-1,TRBJ1-2,many,CSVEAWTGVAGYTF,TGCAGCGTTGAAGCTTGGACAGGGGTGGCAGGCTACACCTTC
.,16,TRBV3-1,TRBJ2-3,many,CASSQEASRPSDTQYF,TGTGCCAGCAGCCAAGAGGCCTCACGACCCTCGGATACGCAGTATTTT
.,16,TRBV7-2,TRBJ1-2,.,CASSLLGGTPRHGYTF,TGTGCCAGCAGCTTATTAGGGGGGACGCCCCGACATGGCTACACCTTC
TRBD2,17,TRBV5-1,TRBJ2-5,.,CASSPLAGGPGAETQYF,TGCGCCAGCAGCCCTTTAGCGGGGGGGCCTGGGGCAGAGACCCAGTACTTC